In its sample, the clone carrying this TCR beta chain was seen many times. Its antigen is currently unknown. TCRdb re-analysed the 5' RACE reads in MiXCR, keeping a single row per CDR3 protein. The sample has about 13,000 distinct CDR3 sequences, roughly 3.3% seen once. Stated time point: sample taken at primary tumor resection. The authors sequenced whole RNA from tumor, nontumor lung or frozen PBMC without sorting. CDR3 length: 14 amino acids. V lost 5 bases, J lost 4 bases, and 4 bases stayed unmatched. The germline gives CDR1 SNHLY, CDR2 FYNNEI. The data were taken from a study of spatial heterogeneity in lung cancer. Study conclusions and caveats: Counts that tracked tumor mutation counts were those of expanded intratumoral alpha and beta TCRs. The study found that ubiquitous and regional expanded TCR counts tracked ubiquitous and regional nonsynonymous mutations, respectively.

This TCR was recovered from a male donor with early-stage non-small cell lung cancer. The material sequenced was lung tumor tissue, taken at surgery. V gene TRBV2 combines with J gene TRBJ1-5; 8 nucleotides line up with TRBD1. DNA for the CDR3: TGTGCCAGCAGTCCAGGACAGGGTAATCAGCCCCAGCATTTT. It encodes CASSPGQGNQPQHF.